These T cell receptor beta chains were read from a single sample in a study of blood T cell repertoires in COVID-19. Only in-frame clones appear in the TCRdb table, and some are missing; sequencing was by immunoSEQ multiplex PCR. Here the sample spans a few hundred thousand clones, around 82% being singletons. The sequencing input was peripheral blood. Every receptor here comes from a woman in her seventies with acute or convalescent COVID-19. Both conserved end residues are part of each CDR3. The order of the fields is D gene, CDR3 length, V gene, J gene, clone size, CDR3 protein, CDR3 DNA. D genes are given only for firm matches. Some rows have no size entry. The others give once, few or many, or a class for an expanded clone.

TRBD2	15	TRBV18	TRBJ2-5	.	CASSPPAGGQETQYF	TGTGCCAGCTCACCGCCAGCGGGGGGCCAAGAGACCCAGTACTTC
TRBD1	13	TRBV2	TRBJ1-1	many	CASSGDRGSEAFF	TGTGCCAGCAGTGGAGACAGGGGGTCCGAAGCTTTCTTT
.	17	TRBV4-1	TRBJ2-7	few	CASSQERTGSFSYEQYF	TGCGCCAGCAGCCAAGAAAGAACAGGGTCATTCTCCTACGAGCAGTACTTC
.	15	TRBV9	TRBJ1-1	few	CASSVAGASAREAFF	TGTGCCAGCAGCGTAGCAGGGGCCTCCGCTAGGGAAGCTTTCTTT
.	16	TRBV9	TRBJ2-5	.	CASSGMEGAGQETQYF	TGTGCCAGCAGCGGGATGGAGGGAGCGGGCCAAGAGACCCAGTACTTC
TRBD2	18	TRBV19	TRBJ2-2	.	CASSILAGGPTNTGELFF	TGTGCCAGTAGTATCCTAGCGGGGGGACCTACGAACACCGGGGAGCTGTTTTTT
.	13	TRBV6-5	TRBJ2-5	.	CASSRRGQETQYF	TGTGCCAGCAGTCGGAGGGGTCAAGAGACCCAGTACTTC
.	12	TRBV20-1	TRBJ1-1	.	CSASTMNTEAFF	TGCAGTGCTAGTACTATGAACACTGAAGCTTTCTTT
TRBD1	15	TRBV5-1	TRBJ2-5	.	CASSLPGGPQETQYF	TGCGCCAGCAGCTTGCCAGGGGGCCCGCAAGAGACCCAGTACTTC
TRBD1	14	TRBV4-2	TRBJ1-1	few	CASSQDTGETEAFF	TGTGCCAGCAGCCAGGACACAGGGGAAACTGAAGCTTTCTTT
.	11	TRBV20-1	TRBJ1-1	.	CSARLSAEAFF	TGCAGTGCCCGGCTGAGCGCTGAAGCTTTCTTT
.	12	TRBV29-1	TRBJ2-5	.	CSAEQGLETQYF	TGCAGCGCTGAACAGGGTCTCGAGACCCAGTACTTC
TRBD2	15	TRBV5-4	TRBJ2-3	.	CASSSGGGLGDTQYF	TGTGCCAGCAGCTCCGGGGGAGGGTTGGGAGATACGCAGTATTTT
TRBD2	18	TRBV3-1/TRBV3-2	TRBJ2-5	.	CASSLGLAGGRGQETQYF	TGTGCCAGCAGCCTGGGACTAGCGGGGGGAAGGGGTCAAGAGACCCAGTACTTC
.	16	TRBV4-1	TRBJ2-5	.	CASSLGLNPIQETQYF	TGCGCCAGCAGCCTCGGACTCAATCCCATTCAAGAGACCCAGTACTTC
TRBD2	16	TRBV29-1	TRBJ2-3	.	CSDRTRAGTHRDTQYF	TGCAGCGACCGTACTCGAGCGGGAACTCACAGAGATACGCAGTATTTT
TRBD2	12	TRBV28	TRBJ2-3	.	CASSLLAGGQYF	TGTGCCAGCAGTTTACTAGCGGGGGGGCAGTATTTT
.	15	TRBV27	TRBJ1-1	.	CASSLQRRSWTEAFF	TGTGCCAGCAGTTTACAAAGGAGGAGTTGGACTGAAGCTTTCTTT
.	13	TRBV28	TRBJ1-3	.	CASRQTSGNTIYF	TGTGCCAGCCGACAGACTTCTGGAAACACCATATATTTT
.	14	TRBV12-5	TRBJ1-4	once	CASGLAGTNEKLFF	TGTGCTAGTGGTTTGGCAGGGACTAATGAAAAACTGTTTTTT
TRBD1	15	TRBV7-9	TRBJ1-2	once	CASSDRDRGNHGYTF	TGTGCCAGCAGCGATCGGGACAGGGGGAACCATGGCTACACCTTC
TRBD2	16	TRBV6-5	TRBJ2-2	.	CASRYWTSGGSGELFF	TGTGCCAGCAGATACTGGACTAGCGGGGGGTCCGGGGAGCTGTTTTTT
TRBD1	16	TRBV27	TRBJ1-5	.	CASSLGGGQGDQPQHF	TGTGCCAGCAGTTTAGGCGGGGGACAGGGGGATCAGCCCCAGCATTTT